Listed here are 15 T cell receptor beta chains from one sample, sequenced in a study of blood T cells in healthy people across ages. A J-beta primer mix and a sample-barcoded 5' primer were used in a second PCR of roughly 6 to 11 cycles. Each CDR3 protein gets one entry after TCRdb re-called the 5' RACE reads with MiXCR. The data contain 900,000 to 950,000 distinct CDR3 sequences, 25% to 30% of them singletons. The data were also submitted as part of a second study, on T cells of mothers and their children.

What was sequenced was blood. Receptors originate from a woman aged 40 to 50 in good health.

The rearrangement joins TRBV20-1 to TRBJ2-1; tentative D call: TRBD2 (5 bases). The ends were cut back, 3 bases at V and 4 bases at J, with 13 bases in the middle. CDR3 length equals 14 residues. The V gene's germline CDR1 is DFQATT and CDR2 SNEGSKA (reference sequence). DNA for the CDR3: TGCAGTGCTAGCGGCGGGTTAGGATACAATGAGCAGTTCTTC. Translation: CSASGGLGYNEQFF.

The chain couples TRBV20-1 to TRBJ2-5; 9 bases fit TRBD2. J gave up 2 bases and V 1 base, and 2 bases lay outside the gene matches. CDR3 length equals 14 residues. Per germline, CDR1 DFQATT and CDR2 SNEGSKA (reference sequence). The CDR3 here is CSARGTSEQETQYF. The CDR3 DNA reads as TGCAGTGCTAGAGGGACTAGCGAGCAAGAGACCCAGTACTTC.

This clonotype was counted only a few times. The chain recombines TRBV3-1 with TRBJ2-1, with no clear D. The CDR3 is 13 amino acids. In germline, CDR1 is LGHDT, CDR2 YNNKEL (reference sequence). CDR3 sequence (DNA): TGTGCTACGGCGCAAAACTCCTACAATGAGCAGTTCTTC. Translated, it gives CATAQNSYNEQFF.

The CDR3 is CSASPGTGNTEAFF. The CDR3 DNA follows: TGCAGTGCTAGCCCCGGGACAGGGAACACTGAAGCTTTCTTT. V gene TRBV20-1 combines with J gene TRBJ1-1; 8 bases are a match to TRBD1. Germline V CDR1 and CDR2: DFQATT, SNEGSKA (reference sequence). Trimming cost V 3 bases and J 1 base; bases outside gene matches: 4. The CDR3 extends over 14 amino acids.

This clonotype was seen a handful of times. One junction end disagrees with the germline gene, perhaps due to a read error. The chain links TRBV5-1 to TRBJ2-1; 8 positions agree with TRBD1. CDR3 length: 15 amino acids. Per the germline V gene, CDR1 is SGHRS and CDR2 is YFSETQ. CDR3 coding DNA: TGCGCCAGCAGCTTCGGACAGGGTTCCTACAATGCGCAGTTCTTC. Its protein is CASSFGQGSYNAQFF.

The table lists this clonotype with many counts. The CDR3: CASSPPKGWDAAKNIQYF. Here the CDR3 DNA reads TGCGCCAGCAGCCCTCCCAAGGGGTGGGATGCAGCCAAAAACATTCAGTACTTC. The chain couples TRBV4-1 to TRBJ2-4; D is perhaps TRBD1 (5 bases). CDR3 length equals 18 residues. Germline loops: CDR1 MGHRA, CDR2 YSYEKL. With 4 bases removed from V and 0 bases from J, the gap between germline ends came to 19 bases.

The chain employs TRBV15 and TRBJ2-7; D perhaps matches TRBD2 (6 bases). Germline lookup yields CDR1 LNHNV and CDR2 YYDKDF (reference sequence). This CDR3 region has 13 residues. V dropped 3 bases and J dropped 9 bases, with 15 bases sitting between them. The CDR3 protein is CATSREGDVGQYF. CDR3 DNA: TGTGCCACCAGCAGGGAGGGCGACGTAGGGCAGTACTTC.

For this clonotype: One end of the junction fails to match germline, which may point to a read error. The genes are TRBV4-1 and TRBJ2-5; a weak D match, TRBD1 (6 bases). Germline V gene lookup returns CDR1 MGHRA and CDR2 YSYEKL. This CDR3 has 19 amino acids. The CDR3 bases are TGCGTCAGCAGCCAAGAGGGACACCCACAAACCTTGTACCAAGAGACCCAGTACTTC. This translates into CVSSQEGHPQTLYQETQYF.

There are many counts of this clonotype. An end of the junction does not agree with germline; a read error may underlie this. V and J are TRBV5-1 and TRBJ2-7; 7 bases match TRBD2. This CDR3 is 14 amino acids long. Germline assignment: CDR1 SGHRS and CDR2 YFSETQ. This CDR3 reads CASSWTGGSYEQYF. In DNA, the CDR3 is TGTGCCAGCAGTTGGACGGGAGGATCCTACGAGCAGTACTTC.

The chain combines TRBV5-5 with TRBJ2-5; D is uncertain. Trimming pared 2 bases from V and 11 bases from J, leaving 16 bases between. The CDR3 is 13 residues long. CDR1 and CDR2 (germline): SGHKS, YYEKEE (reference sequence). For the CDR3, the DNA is TGTGCCAGCAGCTTTGGCACCGGTCATGAGCAGTACTTC. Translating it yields CASSFGTGHEQYF.

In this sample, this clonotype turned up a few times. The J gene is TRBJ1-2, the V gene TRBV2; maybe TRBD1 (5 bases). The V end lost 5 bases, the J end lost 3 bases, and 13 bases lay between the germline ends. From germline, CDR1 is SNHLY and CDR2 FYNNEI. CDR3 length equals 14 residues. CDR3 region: CASSRLSGYYGYTF. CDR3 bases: TGTGCCAGCAGTCGACTCTCAGGGTACTATGGCTACACCTTC.

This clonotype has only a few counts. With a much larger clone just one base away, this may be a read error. In DNA, the CDR3 is TGTGCCAGCAGCCAAGATCTAAGACAGGCAGGTACGCAGTATTTT. It encodes CASSQDLRQAGTQYF. The chain combines TRBV3-1 with TRBJ2-3, with D perhaps matching TRBD1 (6 bases). CDR3 size: 15 residues. The V and J ends lost 0 bases and 8 bases respectively, with 15 bases between them. Germline V gene data show CDR1 as LGHDT and CDR2 as YNNKEL (reference sequence).

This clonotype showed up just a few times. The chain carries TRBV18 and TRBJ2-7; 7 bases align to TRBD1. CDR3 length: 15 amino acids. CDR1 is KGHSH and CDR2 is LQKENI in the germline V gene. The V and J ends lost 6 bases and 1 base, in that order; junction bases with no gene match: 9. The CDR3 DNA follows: TGTGCCAGCTCGCGGGCCGGGACAGCATCCTACGAGCAGTACTTC. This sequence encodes CASSRAGTASYEQYF.

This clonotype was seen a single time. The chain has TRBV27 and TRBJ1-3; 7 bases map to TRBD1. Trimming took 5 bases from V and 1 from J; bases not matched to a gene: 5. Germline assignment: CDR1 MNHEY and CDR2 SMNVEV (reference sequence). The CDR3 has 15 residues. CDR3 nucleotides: TGTGCCAGCAGTCCGGCAGGGGGTTCTGGAAACACCATATATTTT. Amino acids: CASSPAGGSGNTIYF.

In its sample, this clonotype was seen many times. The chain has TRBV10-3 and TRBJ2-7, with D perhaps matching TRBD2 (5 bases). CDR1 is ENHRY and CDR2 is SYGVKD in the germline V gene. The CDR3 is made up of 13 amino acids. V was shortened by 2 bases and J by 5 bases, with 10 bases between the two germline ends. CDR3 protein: CAISERGENEQYF. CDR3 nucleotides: TGTGCCATCAGTGAGCGGGGAGAAAACGAGCAGTACTTC.